The 17 T cell receptor beta chains below were found in one sample sequenced in a study of shared clonotypes between healthy human individuals. Produced via immunoSEQ multiplex PCR; TCRdb's table is partial and in-frame only. The repertoire has about 340,000 clones, 73% of them found once; the top ten carry 10%. The sequenced sample was memory CD4+ T cells sorted from blood. Documented subset: CD45RA-negative fraction. Receptors originate from a man aged 30 to 45 in good health.

The V call is TRBV9, the J call TRBJ1-2; D might be TRBD1 (5 bases). Germline CDR1 reads SGDLS; CDR2 reads YYNGEE. CDR3 length: 14 residues. Between the trimmed V and J ends, which lost 2 bases and 4 bases, there was a span of 12 bases. CDR3 sequence reads: CASSVGGAPYGYTF. The CDR3 DNA follows: TGTGCCAGCAGCGTTGGAGGGGCGCCCTATGGCTACACCTTC.

The chain carries TRBV7-2 and TRBJ2-3; no clear D. V was pared by 1 base and J by 7 bases, with 9 bases between. In germline, CDR1 is SGHTA, CDR2 FQGNSA. The CDR3 has 13 residues. The CDR3 region is CASSLVTRNTQYF. Here the CDR3 DNA reads TGTGCCAGCAGCTTAGTTACCAGGAATACGCAGTATTTT.

V and J are TRBV7-3 and TRBJ2-3, with TRBD2 matching 7 bases. Per the germline V gene, CDR1 is SGHTA and CDR2 is FQGTGA. V was pared by 5 bases and J by 0 bases, with 5 bases of the junction left unmatched. This CDR3 spans 15 amino acids. CDR3 sequence: CASSRFSGSTDTQYF. Written as DNA, the CDR3 is TGTGCCAGCAGCCGATTTAGCGGGAGCACAGATACGCAGTATTTT.

The genes are TRBV7-9 and TRBJ2-7; D is ambiguous. This CDR3 has 13 residues. Germline lookup yields CDR1 SEHNR and CDR2 FQNEAQ (reference sequence). V was trimmed by 3 bases and J by 3 bases, leaving 9 bases between them. In nucleotides, the CDR3 is TGTGCCAGCAGCTTGGCGGTAGACTACGAGCAGTACTTC. This sequence encodes CASSLAVDYEQYF.

The chain carries TRBV30 and TRBJ2-3; D is undetermined. This CDR3 has 14 amino acids. CDR1 and CDR2 (germline): GTSNPN, SVGIG (reference sequence). The V end was cut by 0 bases, the J end by 3 bases, with 10 bases between. The CDR3, as DNA: TGTGCCTGGAGTGTACTACCAGGAACAGATACGCAGTATTTT. Translated: CAWSVLPGTDTQYF.

This clone occurred many times. The genes are TRBV18 and TRBJ1-4; D gene unclear. The CDR3 loop spans 15 amino acids. Germline V CDR1 and CDR2: KGHSH, LQKENI. V dropped 3 bases and J dropped 0 bases, with 8 bases sitting between them. Here the CDR3 reads CASSPQRATNEKLFF. CDR3 in DNA: TGTGCCAGCTCACCTCAGCGTGCAACTAATGAAAAACTGTTTTTT.

Worth noting for this clone: A far larger clone is only one base removed, so a read error is likely. Other DNA sequences in this specimen translate into the identical CDR3. The chain has TRBV5-8 and TRBJ1-5, with TRBD1 identical over 7 bases. Per the germline V gene, CDR1 is SGHTS and CDR2 is YDEGEE. The CDR3 runs 14 residues. The V segment lost 4 bases and the J segment 7 bases; nucleotides outside the gene matches: 8. The CDR3 loop is CASSGEGRGQPQHF. The CDR3 DNA follows: TGTGCCAGCAGCGGGGAAGGCAGGGGGCAGCCCCAGCATTTT.

The CDR3 nucleotides are TGTGCCATCAGTGAGTCGGGTGGGGGACCGATCTACGAGCAGTACTTC. Translated, it gives CAISESGGGPIYEQYF. The rearrangement links TRBV10-3 to TRBJ2-7; D could derive from TRBD1 or TRBD2 (5 bases each). Germline loops: CDR1 ENHRY, CDR2 SYGVKD. The CDR3 extends over 16 amino acids. The V end was cut by 0 bases, the J end by 3 bases, with 15 bases between.

J is TRBJ2-1 and V is TRBV5-4; a possible D gene is TRBD2 (7 bases). CDR3 length: 19 residues. Germline CDR1 is SGHNT and CDR2 is YYREEE (reference sequence). Trimming removed 4 bases at V and 0 bases at J, with 23 bases between. Here the CDR3 reads CASSLFLGGGVSSYNEQFF. CDR3 in DNA: TGTGCCAGCAGCCTGTTTTTAGGAGGGGGGGTGAGCTCCTACAATGAGCAGTTCTTC.

This sequence joins TRBV7-2 and TRBJ1-5; a possible D gene is TRBD1 (5 bases). CDR3 length equals 17 residues. Trimming cost V 4 bases and J 6 bases, with 22 bases left between them. Germline lookup yields CDR1 SGHTA and CDR2 FQGNSA. CDR3 nucleotides: TGTGCCAGCAGCTCAGTAGGGCAGGGAGGTTATACTCAGCCCCAGCATTTT. Its translation is CASSSVGQGGYTQPQHF.

This chain joins TRBV7-6 and TRBJ2-5; no definite D call. The CDR3 has 15 amino acids. Looked up from germline, CDR1 is SGHVS and CDR2 is FNYEAQ. V lost 1 base and J lost 0, with 9 bases in between. CDR3 DNA: TGTGCCAGCAGCTTAGGCCCAGAGTACCAAGAGACCCAGTACTTC. It codes for CASSLGPEYQETQYF.

CDR3 in DNA: TGTGCCAGCAGTGAACGGGACAGGGTAGGAGAGCAGTACTTC. It specifies CASSERDRVGEQYF. This chain uses TRBV6-1 with TRBJ2-7, with 9 bases matching TRBD1. Germline V CDR1 and CDR2: MNHNS, SASEGT. V shed 2 bases and J 7 bases; nucleotides not matched to a gene: 6. This CDR3 has 14 amino acids.

This clone showed up just a few times. This chain uses TRBV11-2 with TRBJ2-1, with a tentative D call TRBD1 (6 bases). The CDR3 contains 17 residues. Trimming took off 5 bases at V and 1 base at J, with 18 bases between the two ends. Germline V gene lookup returns CDR1 SGHAT and CDR2 FQNNGV. The CDR3 sequence is CASSPHHRDKSYNEQFF. The CDR3 DNA sequence: TGTGCCAGCAGCCCGCACCACAGGGATAAGTCCTACAATGAGCAGTTCTTC. Filled out from reference TRBV11-2 and TRBJ2-1, the complete variable domain reads EAGVAQSPRYKIIEKRQSVAFWCNPISGHATLYWYQQILGQGPKLLIQFQNNGVVDDSQLPKDRFSAERLKGVDSTLKIQPAKLEDSAVYLCASSPHHRDKSYNEQFFGPGTRLTVL.

The gene calls are TRBV14 and TRBJ1-4; D gene ambiguous. Germline assignment: CDR1 SGHDN and CDR2 FVKESK. The CDR3 length is 14 residues. The V gene lost 4 bases and the J gene lost 8 bases, with 14 bases spanning the gap. The CDR3 sequence: CASSLRVGSEKLFF. The CDR3, as DNA: TGTGCCAGCAGCCTCCGGGTTGGTTCCGAAAAACTGTTTTTT.

This chain joins TRBV5-8 and TRBJ2-1, with TRBD1 matching over 8 bases. CDR1 is SGHTS and CDR2 is YDEGEE in the germline V gene. The CDR3 covers 15 residues. Losses at the gene ends were 4 bases for V and 3 bases for J; bases not matched to a gene: 6. In nucleotides, the CDR3 is TGTGCCAGCAGCCAGACAGGGGCGAGCTACAATGAGCAGTTCTTC. Translation gives CASSQTGASYNEQFF.

CDR3 in amino acids: CASSGGYSYEQYF. The CDR3 nucleotides are TGTGCCAGCAGCGGGGGGTATTCCTACGAGCAGTACTTC. V and J are TRBV5-6 and TRBJ2-7, with a possible D match to TRBD2 (6 bases). The CDR3 length is 13 residues. Trimming left V 4 bases short and J 1 base short, with 9 bases between. Germline CDR1 reads SGHDT; CDR2 reads YYEEEE.

This clone occurred a few times. V and J are TRBV5-1 and TRBJ1-1; D gene unclear. Between the trimmed V and J ends, which lost 2 bases and 1 base, there was a span of 6 bases. The CDR3 has 13 amino acids. The germline V gene has CDR1 SGHRS and CDR2 YFSETQ. CDR3 residues: CASSFRENTEAFF. The CDR3 DNA reads TGCGCCAGCAGCTTTAGAGAGAACACTGAAGCTTTCTTT.